This TCR beta chain was retrieved from a study of blood T cell repertoires in COVID-19. Study overall: Italy, Spain and the United States were the sources of the convalescent and acute COVID-19 samples.

The CDR3 is 13 amino acids. The ends were cut back, 3 bases at V and 8 bases at J, with 13 bases in the middle. Germline-derived CDR1 and CDR2 are LGHDT and YNNKEL (reference sequence). Original data processing: How many nucleated cells were present was estimated from reference gene primer amplification. TCRdb's copy holds only in-frame clones and misses some; the assay was immunoSEQ multiplex PCR. Clonal size and the V and J genes are those of that table, whereas D and trimming came from the DNA. Among about 190,000 clones listed, around 85% were seen once. The chain links TRBV3-1 (or the pseudogene TRBV3-2) to TRBJ1-2; tentatively, D is TRBD1 (6 bases). Input material: peripheral blood. This TCR was recovered from a man aged 45 to 65 who had recovered from COVID-19. The CDR3 nucleotides are TGTGCCAGCAGCCACGGGGGGCCTCGGGGCTACACCTTC. This codes for CASSHGGPRGYTF.